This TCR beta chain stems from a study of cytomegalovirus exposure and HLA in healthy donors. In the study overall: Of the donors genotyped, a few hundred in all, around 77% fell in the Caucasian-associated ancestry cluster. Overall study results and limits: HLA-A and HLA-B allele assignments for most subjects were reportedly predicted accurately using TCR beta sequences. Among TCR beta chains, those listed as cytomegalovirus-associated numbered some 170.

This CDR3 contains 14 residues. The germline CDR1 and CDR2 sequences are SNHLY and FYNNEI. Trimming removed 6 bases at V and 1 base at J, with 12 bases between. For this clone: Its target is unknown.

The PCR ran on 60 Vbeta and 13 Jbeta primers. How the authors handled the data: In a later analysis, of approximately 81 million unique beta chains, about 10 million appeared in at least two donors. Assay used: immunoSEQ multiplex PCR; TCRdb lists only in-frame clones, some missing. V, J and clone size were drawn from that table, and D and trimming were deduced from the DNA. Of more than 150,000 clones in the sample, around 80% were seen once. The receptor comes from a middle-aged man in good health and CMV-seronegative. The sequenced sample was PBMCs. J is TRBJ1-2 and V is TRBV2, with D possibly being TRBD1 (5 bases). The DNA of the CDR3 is TGTGCCAGCAGCGGTCAGGGATTTAACTATGGCTACACCTTC. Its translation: CASSGQGFNYGYTF.